The 16 T cell receptor beta chains below come from one sample, sequenced in a study of identical twins. TCRdb reanalysed the 5' RACE reads using MiXCR and keeps one entry per CDR3 protein. The repertoire holds 450,000 or so distinct CDR3 sequences, with approximately 15% as singletons. Separately, the same data were catalogued under a study of yellow fever vaccine responses in identical twins.

Sequencing was performed on CD4+ T cells sorted from blood. The receptors originated from a woman aged 18-29 years in good health.

The chain combines TRBV30 with TRBJ2-7; 7 nucleotides line up with TRBD2. The germline V gene encodes CDR1 GTSNPN and CDR2 SVGIG (reference sequence). V was pared by 0 bases and J by 4 bases, with 12 bases of the junction left unmatched. The CDR3 consists of 16 residues. The CDR3 DNA reads as TGTGCCTGGAGTGTACGGGGCCCCGGGACTATGTACGAGCAGTACTTC. It translates to CAWSVRGPGTMYEQYF.

This clonotype has just a few counts. V usage is TRBV20-1 and J usage is TRBJ1-2, with a possible D match to TRBD1 (6 bases). The germline gives CDR1 DFQATT, CDR2 SNEGSKA (reference sequence). The CDR3 runs 14 residues. The germline V and J ends were trimmed by 3 bases and 3 bases, with 14 bases remaining between them. This CDR3 reads CSARDTGRDYGYTF. CDR3 nucleotides: TGCAGTGCTAGGGATACAGGGAGGGACTATGGCTACACCTTC.

In its sample, this clonotype was seen a few times. This chain connects TRBV14 to TRBJ2-3; the D is unclear. This CDR3 spans 14 amino acids. Germline V gene lookup returns CDR1 SGHDN and CDR2 FVKESK. V was cut by 2 bases and J by 8 bases, with 14 bases left in between. CDR3 residues: CASSQSSVGRTQYF. Here the CDR3 DNA reads TGTGCCAGCAGCCAAAGCTCGGTCGGGCGTACGCAGTATTTT.

V and J are TRBV6-1 and TRBJ2-5; D perhaps matches TRBD1 (6 bases). Deletions cut 5 bases from V and 5 bases from J, with 15 bases between. CDR3 length equals 14 residues. CDR1 MNHNS and CDR2 SASEGT come from the germline V gene. The CDR3 nucleotides are TGTGCCAGCAGTCCTGACAGGTCAGGGGAGACCCAGTACTTC. It specifies CASSPDRSGETQYF.

A few counts support this clonotype. The chain uses TRBV12-3 or TRBV12-4 and TRBJ1-5, with 8 bases fitting TRBD1. The J segment lost 7 bases and the V segment lost 6 bases, leaving 14 bases of the junction unmatched. CDR3 length: 16 residues. The CDR3 loop is CASRPGLDRVGQPQHF. CDR3 coding DNA: TGTGCCAGCAGACCAGGATTGGACAGGGTTGGCCAGCCCCAGCATTTT.

This clonotype was counted many times. J is TRBJ2-1 and V is TRBV27; either TRBD1 or TRBD2 may supply D (5 bases each). Germline-derived CDR1 and CDR2 are MNHEY and SMNVEV (reference sequence). The CDR3 covers 12 residues. V lost 3 bases, J lost 13 bases, and 13 bases lay in between. The CDR3 sequence: CASSFGGGGQFF. The CDR3 region has the DNA TGTGCCAGCAGTTTTGGTGGTGGGGGACAGTTCTTC.

The gene calls are TRBV2 and TRBJ2-6; no definite D call. This CDR3 is 15 amino acids long. V lost 2 bases, J lost 0 bases, and 5 bases lay in between. From germline, CDR1 is SNHLY and CDR2 FYNNEI. This chain's CDR3 is CASSESHSGANVLTF. Here the CDR3 DNA reads TGTGCCAGCAGTGAAAGTCACTCTGGGGCCAACGTCCTGACTTTC.

The table lists this clonotype with a few counts. This sequence joins TRBV20-1 and TRBJ2-3; D is perhaps TRBD2 (6 bases). This CDR3 has 11 residues. From germline, CDR1 is DFQATT and CDR2 SNEGSKA (reference sequence). This CDR3 is CSERVLDTQYF. CDR3 DNA sequence: TGCAGCGAGCGGGTCTTAGATACGCAGTATTTT.

This clonotype was recorded a few times. The rearrangement joins TRBV7-3 to TRBJ2-5; a possible D gene is TRBD1 (5 bases). V was shortened by 5 bases and J by 5 bases, with 15 bases between the two germline ends. Germline loops: CDR1 SGHTA, CDR2 FQGTGA. This CDR3 region has 14 residues. The CDR3 bases are TGTGCCAGCAGCCCAAACAGGATAGGGGAGACCCAGTACTTC. This gives the protein CASSPNRIGETQYF.

The chain has TRBV6-5 and TRBJ2-5; TRBD1 matches at 7 bases. Per germline, CDR1 MNHEY and CDR2 SVGAGI. The CDR3 sequence is 14 residues long. The V and J ends lost 2 bases and 8 bases, in that order; junction bases with no gene match: 8. In nucleotides, the CDR3 is TGTGCCAGCAGTTACCTCGGGACAGCCGTCACCCAGTACTTC. Its translation: CASSYLGTAVTQYF.

The V and J genes are TRBV19 and TRBJ2-3, with 11 positions matching TRBD2. The V segment lost 6 bases and the J segment 0 bases; nucleotides outside the gene matches: 8. CDR3 length: 17 residues. Germline CDR1 and CDR2: LNHDA and SQIVND (reference sequence). Here the CDR3 reads CASRDLGTSGSTDTQYF. The CDR3 DNA is TGTGCCAGTAGGGACTTAGGGACTAGCGGTAGCACAGATACGCAGTATTTT.

This clonotype was found a few times. The chain couples TRBV18 to TRBJ2-7; weak D call: TRBD2 (6 bases). V was pared by 8 bases and J by 2 bases, with 13 bases between. From germline, CDR1 is KGHSH and CDR2 LQKENI. This CDR3 is built from 13 residues. The CDR3 protein is CASGRDLTYEQYF. CDR3 nucleotides: TGTGCCAGCGGCCGGGACTTAACCTACGAGCAGTACTTC.

This clonotype came up a few times. J is TRBJ2-1 and V is TRBV3-1; D could derive from TRBD1 or TRBD2 (5 bases each). Germline V gene sequence: CDR1 LGHDT, CDR2 YNNKEL (reference sequence). V lost 1 base to trimming and J lost 6 bases, with 22 bases between them. This CDR3 has 18 amino acids. The CDR3: CASSQVLRDGVNTNEQFF. CDR3 in DNA: TGTGCCAGCAGCCAAGTGCTTCGGGACGGAGTAAATACCAATGAGCAGTTCTTC.

This clonotype turned up a few times. The chain links TRBV5-1 to TRBJ1-1, with TRBD1 as a possible D gene (5 bases). Trimming stripped 6 bases from V and 0 bases from J, with 12 bases between. This CDR3 contains 14 residues. Germline loops: CDR1 SGHRS, CDR2 YFSETQ. The CDR3 loop reads CASNFQGMNTEAFF. The CDR3, as DNA: TGCGCCAGCAATTTTCAGGGAATGAACACTGAAGCTTTCTTT.

V is TRBV9 and J is TRBJ2-7; 10 bases line up with TRBD2. This CDR3 comprises 17 residues. V shed 3 bases, J shed 4 bases, and the junction held 13 bases outside the gene matches. Germline V gives CDR1 SGDLS, CDR2 YYNGEE. CDR3 sequence reads: CASSGDSGGPGAYEQYF. CDR3 DNA sequence: TGTGCCAGCAGCGGAGATAGCGGGGGGCCCGGGGCATACGAGCAGTACTTC.

This clonotype was counted only a few times. Written as DNA, the CDR3 is TGCAGTGCTACGGATACCTACAATGAGCAGTTCTTC. Protein sequence: CSATDTYNEQFF. This chain links TRBV20-1 with TRBJ2-1; D ambiguous. V shed 4 bases and J shed 2 bases, with 6 bases lying between them. This CDR3 has 12 residues. Germline CDR1 DFQATT, CDR2 SNEGSKA (reference sequence).